This T cell receptor beta chain was sequenced in a study of blood T cell repertoires in COVID-19. The study assigned cohorts using participant-reported clinical history. The recovered donors of Cohort 3 showed two negative PCRs, clearance, or symptom resolution. Profiled with immunoSEQ multiplex PCR; TCRdb holds only in-frame clones, not every one. The top ten clones hold 18% of a sample with roughly 200,000 clones, 85% of them seen once. This CDR3 is built from 13 residues. Germline loops: CDR1 MDHEN, CDR2 SYDVKM. Trimming took 6 bases from V and 3 from J, leaving 11 bases between them. Sequencing was performed on PBMCs or T cells enriched from blood (not recorded which). The chain couples TRBV28 to TRBJ1-1, with D possibly matching TRBD1 (5 bases). This TCR derives from a man aged 35-49 years who had recovered from COVID-19. The CDR3 loop reads CASRGGGDTEAFF. The CDR3 DNA reads as TGTGCCAGCAGGGGGGGTGGGGACACTGAAGCTTTCTTT. The variable domain in full, completed from reference TRBV28 and TRBJ1-1, reads DVKVTQSSRYLVKRTGEKVFLECVQDMDHENMFWYRQDPGLGLRLIYFSYDVKMKEKGDIPEGYSVSREKKERFSLILESASTNQTSMYLCASRGGGDTEAFFGQGTRLTVV.